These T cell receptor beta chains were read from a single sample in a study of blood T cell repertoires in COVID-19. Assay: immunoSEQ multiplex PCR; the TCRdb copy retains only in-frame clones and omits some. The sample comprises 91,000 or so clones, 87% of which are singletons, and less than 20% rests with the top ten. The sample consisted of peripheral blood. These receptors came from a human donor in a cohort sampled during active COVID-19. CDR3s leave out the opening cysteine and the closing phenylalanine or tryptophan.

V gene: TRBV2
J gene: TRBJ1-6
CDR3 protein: ASSLQGFYNSPLH

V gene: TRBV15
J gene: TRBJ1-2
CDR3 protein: ATSRDRSGAYGYT

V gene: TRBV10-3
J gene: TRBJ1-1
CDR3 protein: AINGDFGTEAF

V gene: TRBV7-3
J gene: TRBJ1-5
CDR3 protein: ASSLGPDQPQH

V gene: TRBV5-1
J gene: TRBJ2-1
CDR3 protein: ASSPAGQVVYNEQF

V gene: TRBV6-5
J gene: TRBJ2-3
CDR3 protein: ASSGGLAGTDTQY

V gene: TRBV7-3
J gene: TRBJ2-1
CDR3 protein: ASSPTSETYNEQF

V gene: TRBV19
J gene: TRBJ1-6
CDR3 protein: ASNSPGTGITTPLH

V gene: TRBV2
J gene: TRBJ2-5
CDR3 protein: ASYRTRSETQY

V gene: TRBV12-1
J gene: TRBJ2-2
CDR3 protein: ASSSETSGRACGELF

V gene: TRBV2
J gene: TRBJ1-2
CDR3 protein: ASSTGTWASGYT

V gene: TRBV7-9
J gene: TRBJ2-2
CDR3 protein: ASSLRREGSGELF

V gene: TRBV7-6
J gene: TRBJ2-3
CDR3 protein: ASSRGLAGADTQY

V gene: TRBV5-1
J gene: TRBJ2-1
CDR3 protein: ASSLTSYRPSEQF

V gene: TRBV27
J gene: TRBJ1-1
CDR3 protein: ASSLYGTGDRDTEAF

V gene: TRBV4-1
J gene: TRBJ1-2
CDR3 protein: ASSQTGTASPPYGYT

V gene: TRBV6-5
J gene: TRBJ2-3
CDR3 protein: ASSSLSITDTQY

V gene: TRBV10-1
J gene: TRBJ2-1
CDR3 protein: ASSQGAYNEQF

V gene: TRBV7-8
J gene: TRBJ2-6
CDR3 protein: ASSSTPVAGANVLT

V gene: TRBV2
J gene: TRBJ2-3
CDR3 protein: ASSDGLVWSTDTQY

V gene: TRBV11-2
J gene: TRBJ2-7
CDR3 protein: ASSLERVGRRSSYEQY

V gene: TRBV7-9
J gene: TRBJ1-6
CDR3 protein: ASSLQGSSYNSPLH

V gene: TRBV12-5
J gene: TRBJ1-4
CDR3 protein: ASGLVLRQRREKLF

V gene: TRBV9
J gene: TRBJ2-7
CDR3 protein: ASSVGQGHAYEQY

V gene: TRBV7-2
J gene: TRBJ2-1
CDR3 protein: ASSLGGSASNEQF

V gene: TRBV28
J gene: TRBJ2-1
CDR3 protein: ASSLIQNNEQF

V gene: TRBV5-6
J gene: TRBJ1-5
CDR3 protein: ASSLAAGVLYQPQH

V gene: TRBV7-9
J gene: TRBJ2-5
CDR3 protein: ASSLGGYGVAETQY

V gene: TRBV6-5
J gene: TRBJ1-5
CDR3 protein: ASRGQYGNQPQH

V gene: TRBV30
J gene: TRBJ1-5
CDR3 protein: AWSRTGLQPQH

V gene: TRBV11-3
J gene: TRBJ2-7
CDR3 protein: ASSLDQDSGTSYEQY

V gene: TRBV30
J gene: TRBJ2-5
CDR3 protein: AWSVGGPATQY

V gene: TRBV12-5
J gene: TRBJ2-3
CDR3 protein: ASGQTGLADTDTQY

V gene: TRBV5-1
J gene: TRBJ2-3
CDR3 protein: ASSDGTSADTQY